These 20 T cell receptor beta chains originate from one sample sequenced in a study of OX40 agonist ivuxolimab in advanced cancers. Assay used: immunoSEQ multiplex PCR; TCRdb lists only in-frame clones, some missing. The sample lists approximately 110,000 clones, 92% seen once, with 0.8% to 1% in the top ten. The sample was CD4+ or CD8+ T cells sorted from blood, taken in a trial of the OX40 agonist ivuxolimab. These receptors all come from an adult with an advanced solid tumor such as melanoma, head and neck, liver or kidney cancer.

The chain is built from TRBV28 and TRBJ1-5; TRBD1 might be the D (5 bases). The CDR3 spans 15 residues. CDR1 MDHEN and CDR2 SYDVKM come from the germline V gene. V was cut by 2 bases and J by 2 bases, with 10 bases left in between. CDR3 sequence reads: CASSLGGGGNQPQHF. In nucleotides, the CDR3 is TGTGCCAGCAGTTTAGGCGGGGGGGGCAATCAGCCCCAGCATTTT. The full variable domain, completed using reference TRBV28 and TRBJ1-5, is DVKVTQSSRYLVKRTGEKVFLECVQDMDHENMFWYRQDPGLGLRLIYFSYDVKMKEKGDIPEGYSVSREKKERFSLILESASTNQTSMYLCASSLGGGGNQPQHFGDGTRLSIL.

This clone came up once. The V gene is TRBV9, the J gene TRBJ1-2; TRBD1 matches 8 bases. The germline V gene has CDR1 SGDLS and CDR2 YYNGEE. CDR3 length: 13 amino acids. After removal of 0 bases from V and 6 bases from J, the junction contained 1 base not matched to a gene. For the CDR3, the DNA is TGTGCCAGCAGCGTAGAACAGGGGGATGGCTACACCTTC. This encodes CASSVEQGDGYTF. Variable domain in full (rest from reference TRBV9 and TRBJ1-2): DSGVTQTPKHLITATGQRVTLRCSPRSGDLSVYWYQQSLDQGLQFLIQYYNGEERAKGNILERFSAQQFPDLHSELNLSSLELGDSALYFCASSVEQGDGYTFGSGTRLTVV.

The chain joins TRBV6-6 to TRBJ1-4; possibly TRBD1 for D (5 bases). The CDR3 length is 15 residues. Trimming took off 6 bases at V and 0 bases at J, with 11 bases between the two ends. CDR1 is MNHNY and CDR2 is SVGAGI in the germline V gene (reference sequence). Written as DNA, the CDR3 is TGTGCCAGCAGCCCAGACAGAACAACTAATGAAAAACTGTTTTTT. This codes for CASSPDRTTNEKLFF.

This chain connects TRBV7-3 to TRBJ2-7; 9 positions match TRBD1. Germline V lookup: CDR1 SGHTA, CDR2 FQGTGA. CDR3 length: 14 residues. After removal of 5 bases from V and 5 bases from J, the junction contained 7 bases not matched to a gene. The CDR3 DNA reads TGTGCCAGCAGCCCTAGGACAGGGGCCGACGAGCAGTACTTC. This sequence encodes CASSPRTGADEQYF.

This sequence joins TRBV9 and TRBJ1-5, with D uncertain. Germline assignment: CDR1 SGDLS and CDR2 YYNGEE. V was shortened by 3 bases and J by 6 bases, with 13 bases between the two germline ends. The CDR3 totals 14 residues. The CDR3 DNA follows: TGTGCCAGCAGCGAGGACGGTTACCGTCAGCCCCAGCATTTT. Translation: CASSEDGYRQPQHF.

This chain connects TRBV9 to TRBJ2-5; no clear D. The germline V and J ends were trimmed by 2 bases and 4 bases, with 15 bases remaining between them. The germline gives CDR1 SGDLS, CDR2 YYNGEE. The CDR3 loop spans 15 amino acids. DNA for the CDR3: TGTGCCAGCAGCGTCACCCCCCAGGACGGAGAGACCCAGTACTTC. Encoded protein: CASSVTPQDGETQYF.

The chain couples TRBV7-3 to TRBJ2-3; 10 bases are a match to TRBD1. V lost 5 bases, J lost 2 bases, and 4 bases stayed unmatched. Germline CDR1 reads SGHTA; CDR2 reads FQGTGA. This CDR3 is built from 15 residues. As DNA, the CDR3 is TGTGCCAGCAGCCCGGGACAGGGGTCCACAGATACGCAGTATTTT. Amino acid sequence: CASSPGQGSTDTQYF.

V usage is TRBV7-9 and J usage is TRBJ2-3; D not certain. The CDR3 has 12 residues. Germline V gives CDR1 SEHNR, CDR2 FQNEAQ (reference sequence). Trimming stripped 5 bases from V and 5 bases from J, with 8 bases between. The CDR3 region is CASSRDLDTQYF. The CDR3 bases are TGTGCCAGCAGCCGTGATTTAGATACGCAGTATTTT.

The V call is TRBV7-9, the J call TRBJ2-5; a possible D gene is TRBD1 (6 bases). The J call is uncertain, as TRBJ2-7 better fits the DNA end. Germline CDR1 reads SEHNR; CDR2 reads FQNEAQ (reference sequence). The CDR3 spans 14 residues. The CDR3 bases are TGTGCCAGCAGCAACCGGGACAAGAGCTACGAGCAGTACTTC. It specifies CASSNRDKSYEQYF.

The V gene is TRBV6-1, the J gene TRBJ1-4, with 9 bases fitting TRBD1. Germline CDR1 MNHNS, CDR2 SASEGT. V was pared by 5 bases and J by 7 bases, with 8 bases of the junction left unmatched. This CDR3 has 15 residues. CDR3 protein: CASSIRQGEGEKLFF. Here the CDR3 DNA reads TGTGCCAGCAGTATACGACAGGGGGAGGGTGAAAAACTGTTTTTT.

This clone has only a few counts. The V gene is TRBV6-6, the J gene TRBJ1-1; D may be TRBD1 (5 bases). The CDR3 is made up of 15 amino acids. CDR1 and CDR2 (germline): MNHNY, SVGAGI (reference sequence). V was cut by 5 bases and J by 0 bases, with 13 bases left in between. CDR3 bases: TGTGCCAGCAGTCCGGGGCCCTGGGTGAACACTGAAGCTTTCTTT. Translating gives CASSPGPWVNTEAFF.

The chain couples TRBV28 to TRBJ2-2; TRBD2 agrees at 8 bases. The trim removed 3 bases at V and 6 bases at J, leaving 6 bases unmatched. The CDR3 totals 15 residues. Germline loops: CDR1 MDHEN, CDR2 SYDVKM. This chain's CDR3 is CASSFGGAVAGELFF. CDR3 sequence (DNA): TGTGCCAGCAGTTTCGGGGGGGCGGTCGCCGGGGAGCTGTTTTTT.

The CDR3 nucleotides are TGTGCCAGCAGCGGACAGGGGGTGGTAGGCACAGATACGCAGTATTTT. Protein sequence: CASSGQGVVGTDTQYF. The V call is TRBV9, the J call TRBJ2-3, with 9 positions matching TRBD1. There are 16 residues in the CDR3. The V gene end was trimmed by 3 bases and the J gene end by 1 base; junction bases not matched to a gene: 6. Germline V gives CDR1 SGDLS, CDR2 YYNGEE.

The chain uses TRBV14 and TRBJ1-1; D is unclear. The CDR3 sequence is 12 residues long. CDR1 is SGHDN, CDR2 FVKESK, per germline. V was clipped by 4 bases and J by 6 bases, with 9 bases between them. The CDR3 loop reads CASSPTTAEAFF. CDR3 in DNA: TGTGCCAGCAGCCCCACGACCGCTGAAGCTTTCTTT.

The gene calls are TRBV9 and TRBJ1-1, with D hard to call. Trimming stripped 4 bases from V and 0 bases from J, with 10 bases between. CDR1 is SGDLS and CDR2 is YYNGEE in the germline V gene. The CDR3 covers 14 residues. CDR3 sequence (DNA): TGTGCCAGCAGCCCCAACCCCGTGAACACTGAAGCTTTCTTT. Amino acid sequence: CASSPNPVNTEAFF.

This clone has only a few counts. The chain joins TRBV19 to TRBJ1-2; no reliable D call. Trimming took off 1 base at V and 4 bases at J, with 7 bases between the two ends. Germline CDR1 LNHDA, CDR2 SQIVND (reference sequence). This CDR3 is built from 13 residues. The CDR3 nucleotides read TGTGCCAGTAGTATAGGGCAGGCCTATGGCTACACCTTC. Its protein is CASSIGQAYGYTF.

This chain connects TRBV9 to TRBJ2-7; D perhaps matches TRBD1 (6 bases). V was trimmed by 4 bases and J by 7 bases, leaving 21 bases between them. CDR1 and CDR2 from the germline V gene are SGDLS and YYNGEE. This CDR3 has 15 amino acids. The CDR3 is CASSPSLATRGEQYF. CDR3 in DNA: TGTGCCAGCAGCCCTTCGTTAGCGACCAGGGGTGAGCAGTACTTC.

The rearrangement joins TRBV5-4 to TRBJ2-5; the D is unclear. Germline V lookup: CDR1 SGHNT, CDR2 YYREEE (reference sequence). The CDR3 is made up of 15 amino acids. V was shortened by 1 base and J by 2 bases, with 12 bases between the two germline ends. Here the CDR3 DNA reads TGTGCCAGCAGCTTGATACCAGGAAGTCAAGAGACCCAGTACTTC. Translation gives CASSLIPGSQETQYF.

The chain joins TRBV30 to TRBJ1-6; possible D gene TRBD1, 5 bases. CDR3 length: 12 amino acids. Germline values: CDR1 GTSNPN, CDR2 SVGIG (reference sequence). Between the trimmed V and J ends, which lost 3 bases and 7 bases, there was a span of 7 bases. DNA for the CDR3: TGTGCCTGGAGCGAGGGGAATTCACCCCTCCACTTT. As protein: CAWSEGNSPLHF.

The chain employs TRBV2 and TRBJ2-2; D ambiguous. The CDR3 is 14 residues long. Germline V gene sequence: CDR1 SNHLY, CDR2 FYNNEI. V lost 3 bases and J 7 bases, leaving 12 bases between the germline ends. The CDR3 bases are TGTGCCAGCAGTGAGGATAGAGACTTCGGGGAGCTGTTTTTT. Residues: CASSEDRDFGELFF.